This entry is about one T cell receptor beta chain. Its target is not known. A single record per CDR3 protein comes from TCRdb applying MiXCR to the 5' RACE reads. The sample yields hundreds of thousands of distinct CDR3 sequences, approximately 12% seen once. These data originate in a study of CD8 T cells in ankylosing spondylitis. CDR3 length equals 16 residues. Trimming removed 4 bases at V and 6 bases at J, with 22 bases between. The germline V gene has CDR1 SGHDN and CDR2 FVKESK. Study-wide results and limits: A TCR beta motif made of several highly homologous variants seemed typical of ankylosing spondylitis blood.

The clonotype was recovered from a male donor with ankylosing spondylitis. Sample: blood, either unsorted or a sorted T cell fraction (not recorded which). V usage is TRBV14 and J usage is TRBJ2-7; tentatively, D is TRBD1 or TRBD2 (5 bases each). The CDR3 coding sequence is TGTGCCAGCAGCCGATATCGCCTTCAGAGGGGTATCGAGCAGTACTTC. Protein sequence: CASSRYRLQRGIEQYF. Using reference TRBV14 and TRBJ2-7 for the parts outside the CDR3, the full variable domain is EAGVTQFPSHSVIEKGQTVTLRCDPISGHDNLYWYRRVMGKEIKFLLHFVKESKQDESGMPNNRFLAERTGGTYSTLKVQPAELEDSGVYFCASSRYRLQRGIEQYFGPGTRLTVT.